The clone carrying this T cell receptor beta chain was counted only a few times. The antigen is not known. The sample comes from a study of T-cell memory formation after mild COVID-19. About the study: TCR clusters largely stayed donor specific. Overall study findings and caveats: CD4+ contracting clones were mainly CM and EM; CD8+ ones, EMRA. Pre-infection memory showed some responding clones, and this suggested that cross-reactive memory joined. Nothing confirmed that second-wave clones peaking on day 37 were specific for SARS-CoV-2.

TCRdb re-analysed the 5' RACE reads in MiXCR, keeping a single row per CDR3 protein. Among under 200,000 distinct CDR3 sequences, around 30% were seen once, and the ten largest hold about 12%. The material sequenced was PBMCs or a T cell subset sorted from them (not recorded which). The receptor comes from an adult woman who had mild COVID-19 (a few samples of this study predate the infection). Cell type and time point are not known.

CDR3 sequence: CASSVSSWEIYEQYF. The CDR3, as DNA: TGTGCCAGCAGTGTCTCGAGCTGGGAAATCTACGAGCAGTACTTC. The chain combines TRBV2 with TRBJ2-7; D is uncertain. CDR1 is SNHLY, CDR2 FYNNEI, per germline. This CDR3 comprises 15 residues. Between the trimmed V and J ends, which lost 4 bases and 3 bases, there was a span of 16 bases.